These 32 T cell receptor beta chains originate from one sample sequenced in a study of control samples from healthy donors and cancer patients (dated by TCRdb to between 2020 and 2021). Library method: the immunoSEQ multiplex PCR assay. The table was pulled from immuneACCESS by TCRdb, which kept in-frame rearrangements only. Such tables lose some clones; where checked, under half of the loss comes from unresolved V genes, and the rest has no known cause. The sample table records roughly 2,000 clones; about 96% of these occur just once. Clones ranked in the top ten supply 11% of the sample. The sample consisted of PBMCs. These receptors originate from a man between 65 and 85 years old with colorectal cancer.

In its sample, this clone was seen a few times. This chain joins TRBV5-4 and TRBJ2-7; 9 nucleotides line up with TRBD2. The length of the CDR3 is 15 residues. Trimming at V came to 0 bases and at J to 5 bases, leaving 6 bases not matched to a gene. CDR1 and CDR2 (germline): SGHNT, YYREEE (reference sequence). This chain's CDR3 is CASSLDSGRYHEQYF. CDR3 nucleotide sequence: TGTGCCAGCAGCTTGGATAGCGGGAGATATCACGAGCAGTACTTC. Filled out from reference TRBV5-4 and TRBJ2-7, the complete variable domain reads ETGVTQSPTHLIKTRGQQVTLRCSSQSGHNTVSWYQQALGQGPQFIFQYYREEENGRGNFPPRFSGLQFPNYSSELNVNALELDDSALYLCASSLDSGRYHEQYFGPGTRLTVT.

The chain recombines TRBV24-1 with TRBJ1-5; D is uncertain. V was cut by 3 bases and J by 4 bases, with 3 bases left in between. This CDR3 region has 12 residues. Germline V lookup: CDR1 KGHDR, CDR2 SFDVKD. CDR3: CATSDTNQPQHF. The CDR3 DNA follows: TGTGCCACCAGTGATACTAATCAGCCCCAGCATTTT.

This chain joins TRBV18 and TRBJ2-5; D is possibly TRBD1 or TRBD2 (5 bases each). The V end was cut by 0 bases, the J end by 2 bases, with 10 bases between. Germline V gives CDR1 KGHSH, CDR2 LQKENI. The CDR3 contains 15 residues. The CDR3 region is CASSPPSWGQETQYF. CDR3 nucleotides: TGTGCCAGCTCACCACCCAGTTGGGGGCAAGAGACCCAGTACTTC.

The chain recombines TRBV7-8 with TRBJ1-5; D gene unclear. The CDR3 runs to 12 residues. Between the trimmed V and J ends, which lost 3 bases and 7 bases, there was a span of 7 bases. CDR1 SGHVS and CDR2 FQNEAQ come from the germline V gene. The CDR3, as DNA: TGTGCCAGCAGCTTCCCCAGACAGCCCCAGCATTTT. It translates to CASSFPRQPQHF.

This chain joins TRBV5-1 and TRBJ2-7; 7 positions agree with TRBD1. The CDR3 runs to 15 residues. Looked up from germline, CDR1 is SGHRS and CDR2 is YFSETQ. Trimming removed 4 bases from V and 0 bases from J; junction bases left unmatched: 7. The CDR3 nucleotides are TGCGCCAGCAGCCCCGGACAGGCGTCCTCCTACGAGCAGTACTTC. It specifies CASSPGQASSYEQYF.

This clone showed up just once. V gene TRBV9 combines with J gene TRBJ2-1, with 11 positions matching TRBD2. The germline gives CDR1 SGDLS, CDR2 YYNGEE. This CDR3 region has 14 residues. Trimming removed 3 bases from V and 7 bases from J; junction bases left unmatched: 3. The CDR3 is CASSEPSGGNEQFF. Here the CDR3 DNA reads TGTGCCAGCAGCGAGCCTAGCGGGGGGAATGAGCAGTTCTTC.

Only one count was recorded for this clone. The V call is TRBV12-3 or TRBV12-4, the J call TRBJ1-1; no firm D call. The CDR3 covers 12 residues. Between the trimmed V and J ends, which lost 5 bases and 7 bases, there was a span of 11 bases. CDR3 in amino acids: CASSTPKGEAFF. Written as DNA, the CDR3 is TGTGCCAGCAGTACCCCGAAGGGTGAAGCTTTCTTT.

The chain employs TRBV3-1 (or the pseudogene TRBV3-2) and TRBJ1-4, with no clear D. The CDR3 contains 14 residues. Deletions cut 4 bases from V and 2 bases from J, with 8 bases between. CDR1 LGHDT and CDR2 YNNKEL come from the germline V gene (reference sequence). The CDR3 region has the DNA TGTGCCAGCAGCCTCGGGGTTACTAATGAAAAACTGTTTTTT. It yields the protein CASSLGVTNEKLFF.

In its sample, this clone ranks as hyperexpanded. The chain carries TRBV13 and TRBJ1-3; D call uncertain. The CDR3 contains 14 residues. The germline V gene encodes CDR1 PRHDT and CDR2 FYEKMQ (reference sequence). V dropped 4 bases and J dropped 6 bases, with 13 bases sitting between them. As DNA, the CDR3 is TGTGCCAGCAGCTCTGCGCCCCGCCTAAACACCATATATTTT. Residues: CASSSAPRLNTIYF.

The V gene is TRBV6-6, the J gene TRBJ1-5; D is undetermined. Germline-derived CDR1 and CDR2 are MNHNY and SVGAGI (reference sequence). This CDR3 has 11 residues. V gave up 6 bases and J gave up 4 bases, with 4 bases separating them. This chain's CDR3 is CASSSNQPQHF. CDR3 DNA: TGTGCCAGCAGCTCAAATCAGCCCCAGCATTTT.

The rearrangement joins TRBV9 to TRBJ2-5; D unclear. In germline, CDR1 is SGDLS, CDR2 YYNGEE. V was shortened by 4 bases and J by 0 bases, with 13 bases between the two germline ends. The CDR3 covers 15 residues. The CDR3 is CASSSRPEYQETQYF. In DNA form, the CDR3 reads TGTGCCAGCAGCTCAAGACCTGAGTACCAAGAGACCCAGTACTTC.

The chain has TRBV29-1 and TRBJ2-3, with D maybe TRBD2 (5 bases). CDR3 length: 14 residues. Trimming took off 4 bases at V and 4 bases at J, with 15 bases between the two ends. Germline V lookup: CDR1 SQVTM, CDR2 ANQGSEA. CDR3 protein: CSVVFLGSSDTQYF. The CDR3 region has the DNA TGCAGCGTTGTATTTTTAGGGAGTTCAGATACGCAGTATTTT.

This clone was found once. The chain joins TRBV19 to TRBJ1-6, with a tentative D call TRBD1 (6 bases). V was clipped by 2 bases and J by 6 bases, with 8 bases between them. CDR1 and CDR2 (germline): LNHDA, SQIVND (reference sequence). The CDR3 covers 14 residues. The CDR3 bases are TGTGCCAGTAGTATAACAGGGAGTAATTCACCCCTCCACTTT. The encoded protein is CASSITGSNSPLHF.

V gene TRBV28 combines with J gene TRBJ2-7, with D perhaps matching TRBD2 (6 bases). CDR1 MDHEN and CDR2 SYDVKM come from the germline V gene. The CDR3 spans 15 residues. The ends were cut back, 1 base at V and 0 bases at J, with 10 bases in the middle. The CDR3 spells CASSLSGVNSYEQYF. DNA of the CDR3: TGTGCCAGCAGTTTATCGGGGGTGAACTCCTACGAGCAGTACTTC.

The rearrangement joins TRBV7-2 to TRBJ2-1, with 7 bases matching TRBD2. J gave up 0 bases and V 5 bases, and 1 base lay outside the gene matches. This CDR3 has 14 residues. Per the germline V gene, CDR1 is SGHTA and CDR2 is FQGNSA. The CDR3 DNA sequence: TGTGCCAGCAGCGGCGGGGGCTCCTACAATGAGCAGTTCTTC. Residues: CASSGGGSYNEQFF.

CDR3 in amino acids: CASSPLYEAWLPWGNSYNEQFF. The CDR3 DNA reads TGTGCCAGCAGCCCCCTCTACGAGGCTTGGTTACCGTGGGGCAACTCCTACAATGAGCAGTTCTTC. V and J are TRBV6-2 or TRBV6-3 and TRBJ2-1, with a tentative D call TRBD1 (5 bases). The CDR3 covers 22 residues. V gave up 6 bases and J gave up 0 bases, with 33 bases separating them. Germline CDR1 reads MNHEY; CDR2 reads SVGEGT.

J is TRBJ2-1 and V is TRBV6-5, with D perhaps being TRBD1 or TRBD2 (5 bases each). CDR3 length: 15 residues. Germline lookup yields CDR1 MNHEY and CDR2 SVGAGI. V lost 0 bases, J lost 5 bases, and 11 bases lay in between. CDR3 sequence: CASSYSRDPNNEQFF. In DNA, the CDR3 is TGTGCCAGCAGTTACTCCCGGGACCCAAACAATGAGCAGTTCTTC.

CDR3 bases: TGTGCCAGCTTCCGGGACAGGGTCACAGATACGCAGTATTTT. Translation: CASFRDRVTDTQYF. The chain is built from TRBV18 and TRBJ2-3; 9 bases line up with TRBD1. The CDR3 length is 14 residues. Per the germline V gene, CDR1 is KGHSH and CDR2 is LQKENI. The ends lost 7 bases at V and 2 bases at J; junction bases unmatched: 4.

The genes are TRBV10-3 and TRBJ1-3; no clear D. V lost 2 bases to trimming and J lost 4 bases, with 9 bases between them. Germline CDR1 ENHRY, CDR2 SYGVKD. There are 14 residues in the CDR3. For the CDR3, the DNA is TGTGCCATCAGTGAGAGTAGAGAAGGAAACACCATATATTTT. Amino acids: CAISESREGNTIYF.

In its sample, this clone was seen a few times. The rearrangement uses TRBV23-1 and TRBJ2-3; tentatively, D is TRBD1 (8 bases). TRBV23-1 carries the ORF label, with uncertain function. The CDR3 covers 19 residues. The germline V and J ends were trimmed by 4 bases and 0 bases, with 23 bases remaining between them. The CDR3 region has the DNA TGCGCCAGCAGTCGCGGGAGACTCCAGGGGGCCCCCAGCACAGATACGCAGTATTTT. Its translation: CASSRGRLQGAPSTDTQYF.

This clone was seen a single time. This chain uses TRBV3-1 (or the pseudogene TRBV3-2) with TRBJ1-5; 8 nucleotides align to TRBD1. The V gene end was trimmed by 3 bases and the J gene end by 2 bases; junction bases not matched to a gene: 0. CDR3 length: 14 amino acids. CDR1 is LGHDT and CDR2 is YNNKEL in the germline V gene (reference sequence). The CDR3 DNA reads TGTGCCAGCAGCCAGGGACAGGGCAATCAGCCCCAGCATTTT. This sequence encodes CASSQGQGNQPQHF.

This clone was seen only once. This sequence joins TRBV9 and TRBJ2-1; D gene uncertain. The CDR3 loop spans 13 amino acids. Germline CDR1 and CDR2: SGDLS and YYNGEE. Trimming stripped 0 bases from V and 9 bases from J, with 10 bases between. As DNA, the CDR3 is TGTGCCAGCAGCGTAGTGTCCGGCGGTGAGCAGTTCTTC. Translating gives CASSVVSGGEQFF.

V gene TRBV6-4 combines with J gene TRBJ2-1; 8 bases map to TRBD2. In germline, CDR1 is MRHNA, CDR2 SNTAGT. The J segment lost 2 bases and the V segment lost 5 bases, leaving 5 bases of the junction unmatched. This CDR3 has 15 amino acids. CDR3 in amino acids: CASSRTAGAYNEQFF. As DNA, the CDR3 is TGTGCCAGCAGTCGGACAGCGGGAGCCTACAATGAGCAGTTCTTC.

This chain links TRBV7-2 with TRBJ1-5; a weak D match, TRBD1 (5 bases). With 3 bases removed from V and 5 bases from J, the gap between germline ends came to 11 bases. The CDR3 length is 14 residues. CDR1 SGHTA and CDR2 FQGNSA come from the germline V gene. The CDR3 DNA is TGTGCCAGCAGCTTCTCCCAGGGTGATCAGCCCCAGCATTTT. Translated, it gives CASSFSQGDQPQHF.

The V and J genes are TRBV4-2 and TRBJ1-5, with a possible D match to TRBD1 (5 bases). The ends were cut back, 4 bases at V and 1 base at J, with 8 bases in the middle. Germline CDR1 reads LGHNA; CDR2 reads YNFKEQ. CDR3 length equals 14 residues. Here the CDR3 DNA reads TGTGCCAGCAGCCGGGGGAACAGCAATCAGCCCCAGCATTTT. This encodes CASSRGNSNQPQHF.

V usage is TRBV6-5 and J usage is TRBJ1-3; D unresolved. The length of the CDR3 is 15 residues. The V end was cut by 7 bases, the J end by 2 bases, with 15 bases between. CDR1 is MNHEY, CDR2 SVGAGI, per germline. CDR3 bases: TGTGCCAGCACCCAGTCTGAAGGGACTGGAAACACCATATATTTT. Protein sequence: CASTQSEGTGNTIYF.

The chain uses TRBV30 and TRBJ1-4, with D possibly TRBD1 on 5 matching bases. There are 14 residues in the CDR3. Between the trimmed V and J ends, which lost 4 bases and 3 bases, there was a span of 12 bases. The germline V gene has CDR1 GTSNPN and CDR2 SVGIG (reference sequence). The CDR3 coding sequence is TGTGCCTGGAAAGTATTGGGGCCTAATGAAAAACTGTTTTTT. It codes for CAWKVLGPNEKLFF.

The V gene is TRBV7-6, the J gene TRBJ1-5, with a possible D match to TRBD1 (5 bases). The CDR3 has 17 amino acids. V was trimmed by 1 base and J by 3 bases, leaving 16 bases between them. Germline V gives CDR1 SGHVS, CDR2 FNYEAQ. CDR3 region: CASSLGQRGAANQPQHF. The CDR3 DNA sequence: TGTGCCAGCAGCTTAGGACAACGAGGGGCAGCCAATCAGCCCCAGCATTTT.

The V gene is TRBV20-1, the J gene TRBJ2-7; 8 positions agree with TRBD2. The CDR3 extends over 14 amino acids. V lost 3 bases and J lost 1; bases outside the gene matches: 5. Looked up from germline, CDR1 is DFQATT and CDR2 is SNEGSKA (reference sequence). The CDR3 DNA is TGCAGTGCTAGTACCGGCGGGGGGTCCTACGAGCAGTACTTC. It specifies CSASTGGGSYEQYF.

The rearrangement joins TRBV6-5 to TRBJ1-5; TRBD1 might be the D (6 bases). V lost 5 bases and J lost 7, with 12 bases in between. This CDR3 contains 13 residues. The germline V gene has CDR1 MNHEY and CDR2 SVGAGI. The CDR3 reads CASSPDRTQPQHF. CDR3 nucleotides: TGTGCCAGCAGTCCCGACAGGACGCAGCCCCAGCATTTT.

V gene TRBV6-2 or TRBV6-3 combines with J gene TRBJ2-5; D might be TRBD2 (5 bases). The ends were cut back, 1 base at V and 5 bases at J, with 17 bases in the middle. The CDR3 totals 16 residues. In germline, CDR1 is MNHEY, CDR2 SVGEGT. CDR3 coding DNA: TGTGCCAGCAGTTACTTCATTTCTCTAGCATCGGAGACCCAGTACTTC. Its translation is CASSYFISLASETQYF.

The CDR3 loop reads CASSPRDSDYGYTF. CDR3 DNA: TGTGCCAGCAGCCCCCGGGACAGTGACTATGGCTACACCTTC. The chain has TRBV9 and TRBJ1-2; 7 bases line up with TRBD1. With 4 bases clipped from V and 3 bases from J, the junction kept 6 bases outside the gene matches. Germline V lookup: CDR1 SGDLS, CDR2 YYNGEE. CDR3 size: 14 residues. The full variable domain, its missing parts supplied by reference TRBV9 and TRBJ1-2, is DSGVTQTPKHLITATGQRVTLRCSPRSGDLSVYWYQQSLDQGLQFLIQYYNGEERAKGNILERFSAQQFPDLHSELNLSSLELGDSALYFCASSPRDSDYGYTFGSGTRLTVV.